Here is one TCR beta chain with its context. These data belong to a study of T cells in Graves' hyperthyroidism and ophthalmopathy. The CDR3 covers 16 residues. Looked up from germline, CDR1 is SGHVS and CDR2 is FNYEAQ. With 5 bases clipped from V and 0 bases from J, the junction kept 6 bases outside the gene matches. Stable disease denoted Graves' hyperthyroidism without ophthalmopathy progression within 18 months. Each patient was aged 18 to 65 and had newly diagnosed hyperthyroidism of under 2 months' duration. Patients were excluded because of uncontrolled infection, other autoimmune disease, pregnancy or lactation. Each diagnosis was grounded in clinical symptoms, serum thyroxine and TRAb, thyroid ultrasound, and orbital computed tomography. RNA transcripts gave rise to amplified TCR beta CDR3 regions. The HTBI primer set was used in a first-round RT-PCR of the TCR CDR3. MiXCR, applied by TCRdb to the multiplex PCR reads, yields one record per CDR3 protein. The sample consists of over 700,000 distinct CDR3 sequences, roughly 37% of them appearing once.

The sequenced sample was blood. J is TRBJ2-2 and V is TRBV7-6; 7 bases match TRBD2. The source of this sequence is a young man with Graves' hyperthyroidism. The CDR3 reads CASSGTSASNTGELFF. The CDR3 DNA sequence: TGTGCCAGCAGCGGAACTAGCGCCTCGAACACCGGGGAGCTGTTTTTT.